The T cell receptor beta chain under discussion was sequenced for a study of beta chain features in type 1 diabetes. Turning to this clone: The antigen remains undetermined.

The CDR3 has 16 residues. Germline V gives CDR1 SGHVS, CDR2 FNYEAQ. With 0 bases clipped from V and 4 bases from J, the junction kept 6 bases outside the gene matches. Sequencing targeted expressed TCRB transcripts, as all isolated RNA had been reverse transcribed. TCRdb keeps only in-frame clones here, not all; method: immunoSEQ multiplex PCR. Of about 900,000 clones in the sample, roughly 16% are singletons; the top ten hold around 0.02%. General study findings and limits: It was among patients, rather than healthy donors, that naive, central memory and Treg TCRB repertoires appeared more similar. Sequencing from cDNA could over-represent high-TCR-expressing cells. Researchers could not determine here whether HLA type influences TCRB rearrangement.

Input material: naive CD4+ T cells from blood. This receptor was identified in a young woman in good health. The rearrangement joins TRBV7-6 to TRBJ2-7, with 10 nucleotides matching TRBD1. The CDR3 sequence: CASSLAMTGGQYEQYF. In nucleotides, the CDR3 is TGTGCCAGCAGCTTAGCGATGACAGGGGGCCAATACGAGCAGTACTTC.